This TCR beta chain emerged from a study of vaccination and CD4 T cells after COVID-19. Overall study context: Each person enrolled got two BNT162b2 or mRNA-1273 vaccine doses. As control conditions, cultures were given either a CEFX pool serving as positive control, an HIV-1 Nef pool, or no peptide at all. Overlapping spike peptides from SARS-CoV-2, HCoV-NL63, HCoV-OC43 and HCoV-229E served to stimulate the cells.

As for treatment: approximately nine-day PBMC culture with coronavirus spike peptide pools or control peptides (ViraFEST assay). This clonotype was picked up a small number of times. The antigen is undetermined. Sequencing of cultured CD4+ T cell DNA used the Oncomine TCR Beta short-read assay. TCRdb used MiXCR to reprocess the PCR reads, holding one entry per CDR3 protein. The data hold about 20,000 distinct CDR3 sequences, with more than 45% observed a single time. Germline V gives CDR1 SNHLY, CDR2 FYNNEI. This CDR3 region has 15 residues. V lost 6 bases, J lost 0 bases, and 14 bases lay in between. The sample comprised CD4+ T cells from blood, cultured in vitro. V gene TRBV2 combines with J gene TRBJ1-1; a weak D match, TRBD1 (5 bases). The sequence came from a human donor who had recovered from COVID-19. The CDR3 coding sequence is TGTGCCAGCAGCTGGGGCGGGGCAGTGAACACTGAAGCTTTCTTT. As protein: CASSWGGAVNTEAFF.